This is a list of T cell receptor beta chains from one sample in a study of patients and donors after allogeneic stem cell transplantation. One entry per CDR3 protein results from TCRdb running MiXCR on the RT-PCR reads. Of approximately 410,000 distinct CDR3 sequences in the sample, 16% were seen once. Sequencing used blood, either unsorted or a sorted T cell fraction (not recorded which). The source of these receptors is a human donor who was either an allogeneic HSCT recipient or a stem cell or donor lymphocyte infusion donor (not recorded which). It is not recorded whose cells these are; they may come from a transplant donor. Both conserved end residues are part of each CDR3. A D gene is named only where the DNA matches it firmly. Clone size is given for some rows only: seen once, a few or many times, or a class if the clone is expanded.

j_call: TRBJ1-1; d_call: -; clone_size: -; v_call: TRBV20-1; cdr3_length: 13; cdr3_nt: TGCAGTGCTAGCAAGGACACGAACACTGAAGCTTTCTTT; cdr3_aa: CSASKDTNTEAFF
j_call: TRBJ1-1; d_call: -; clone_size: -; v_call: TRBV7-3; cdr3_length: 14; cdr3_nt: TGTGCCAGCAGCCCCGGCCGGGGGAACACTGAAGCTTTCTTT; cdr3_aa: CASSPGRGNTEAFF
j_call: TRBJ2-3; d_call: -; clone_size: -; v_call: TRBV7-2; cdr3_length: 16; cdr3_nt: TGTGCCAGCAGCTTAACCGGGACACCCAAGAGGGATACGCAGTATTTT; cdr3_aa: CASSLTGTPKRDTQYF
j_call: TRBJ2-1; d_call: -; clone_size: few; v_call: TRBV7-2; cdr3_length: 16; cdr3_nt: TGTGCCAGCAGCTTAGGAGCTCTCTTTTCGGGGAGTGAGCAGTTCTTC; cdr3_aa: CASSLGALFSGSEQFF
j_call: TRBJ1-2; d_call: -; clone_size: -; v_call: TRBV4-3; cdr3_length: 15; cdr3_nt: TGCGCCAGCAGCCAAGAATTGTCGGGGAACTATGGCTACACCTTC; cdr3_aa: CASSQELSGNYGYTF
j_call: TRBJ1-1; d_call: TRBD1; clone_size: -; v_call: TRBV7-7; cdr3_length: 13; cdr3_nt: TGTGCTAGCAGCACCAGCCCAGGGGGTGAAGCTTTCTTT; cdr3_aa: CASSTSPGGEAFF
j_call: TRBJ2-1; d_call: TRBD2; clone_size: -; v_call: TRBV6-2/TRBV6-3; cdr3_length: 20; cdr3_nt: TGTGCCAGCAGTTACGGGGGTAGGTGGGAGGGGACCCCCTCCTACAATGAGCAGTTCTTC; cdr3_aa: CASSYGGRWEGTPSYNEQFF
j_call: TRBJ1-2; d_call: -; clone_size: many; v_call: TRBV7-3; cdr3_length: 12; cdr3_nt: TGTGCCAGCAGCCCGGGGAGGGGTGGCTACACCTTC; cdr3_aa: CASSPGRGGYTF
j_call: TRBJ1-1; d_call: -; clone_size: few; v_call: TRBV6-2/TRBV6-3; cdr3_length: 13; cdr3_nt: TGTGCCAGCAGTTTAAGTGAGAACACTGAAGCTTTCTTT; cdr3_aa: CASSLSENTEAFF
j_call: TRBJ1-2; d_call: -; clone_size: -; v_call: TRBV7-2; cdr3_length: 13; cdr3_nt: TGTGCCAGCAGCCCTACGCGCCCCTATGGCTACACCTTC; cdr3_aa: CASSPTRPYGYTF
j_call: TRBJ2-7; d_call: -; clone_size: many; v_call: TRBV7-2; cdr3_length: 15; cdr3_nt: TGTGCCAGCAGCTTAGTGGGTGAGGGATCCTACGAGCAGTACTTC; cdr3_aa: CASSLVGEGSYEQYF
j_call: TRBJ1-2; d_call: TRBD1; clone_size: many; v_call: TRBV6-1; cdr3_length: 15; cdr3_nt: TGTGCCACCGGGCGGGACAGGGATACAAACTATGGCTACACCTTC; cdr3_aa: CATGRDRDTNYGYTF
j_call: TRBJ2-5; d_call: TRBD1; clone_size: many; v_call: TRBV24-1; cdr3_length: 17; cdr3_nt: TGTGCCACCAGTGGCCTGACCACGACAGGGGATGGGGAGACCCAGTACTTC; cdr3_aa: CATSGLTTTGDGETQYF
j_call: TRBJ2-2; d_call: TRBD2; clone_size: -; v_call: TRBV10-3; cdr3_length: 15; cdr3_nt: TGTGCCATCAAAGGGACTAGCCGGAACACCGGGGAGCTGTTTTTT; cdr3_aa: CAIKGTSRNTGELFF
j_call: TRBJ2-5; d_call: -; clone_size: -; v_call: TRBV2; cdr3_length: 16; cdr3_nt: TGTGCCAGCAGTGGAGATAGCGGCCCTCCGGGGGAGACCCAGTACTTC; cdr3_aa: CASSGDSGPPGETQYF
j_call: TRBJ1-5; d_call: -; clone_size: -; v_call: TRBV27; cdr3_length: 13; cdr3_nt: TGTGCCAGCAGTTTTATGGGACATCAGCCCCAGCATTTT; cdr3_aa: CASSFMGHQPQHF
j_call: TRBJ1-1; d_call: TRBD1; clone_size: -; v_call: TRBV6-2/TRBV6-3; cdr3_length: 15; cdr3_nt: TGTGCCAGCAGTTCCGCCGGGACAGGAAACACTGAAGCTTTCTTT; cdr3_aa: CASSSAGTGNTEAFF
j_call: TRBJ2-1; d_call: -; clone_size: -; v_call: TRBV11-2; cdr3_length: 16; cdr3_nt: TGTGCCAGCAGCTTGTGGCCCGCGGGCCGAGGGGGTGAGCAGTTCTTC; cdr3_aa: CASSLWPAGRGGEQFF
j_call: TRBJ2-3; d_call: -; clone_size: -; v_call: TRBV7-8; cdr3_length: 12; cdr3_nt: TGTGCCAGCAGCACCGACACAGATACGCAGTATTTT; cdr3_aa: CASSTDTDTQYF
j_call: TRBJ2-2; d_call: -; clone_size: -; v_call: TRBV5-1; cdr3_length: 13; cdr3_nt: TGCGCCAGCAGCCCGTTATTTGCCGGGGAGCTGTTTTTT; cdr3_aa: CASSPLFAGELFF
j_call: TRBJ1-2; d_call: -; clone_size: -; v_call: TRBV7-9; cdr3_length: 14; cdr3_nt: TGTGCCAGCAGCTTCACAAACCAGGTTTATGGCTACACCTTC; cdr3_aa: CASSFTNQVYGYTF
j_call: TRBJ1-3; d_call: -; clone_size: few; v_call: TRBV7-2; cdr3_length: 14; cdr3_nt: TGTGCCAGCAGTGGTGGTACCACGGGAAACACCATATATTTT; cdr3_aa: CASSGGTTGNTIYF
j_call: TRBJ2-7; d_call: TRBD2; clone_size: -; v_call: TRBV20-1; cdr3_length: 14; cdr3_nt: TGCAGTGCTGGCCCTAGCGGGGGGGCGGCCGAGCAGTACTTC; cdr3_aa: CSAGPSGGAAEQYF
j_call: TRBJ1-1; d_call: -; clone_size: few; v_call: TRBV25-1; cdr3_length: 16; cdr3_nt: TGTGCCAGCAGCCCACGGGGAGGAACCAAGAACACTGAAGCTTTCTTT; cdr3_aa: CASSPRGGTKNTEAFF
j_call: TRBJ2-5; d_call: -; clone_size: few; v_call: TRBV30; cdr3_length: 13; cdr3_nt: TGTGCCTGGAGTGGGGATGGTGCAGAGACCCAGTACTTC; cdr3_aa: CAWSGDGAETQYF
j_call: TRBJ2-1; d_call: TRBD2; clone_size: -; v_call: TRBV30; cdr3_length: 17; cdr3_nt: TGTGCCTGCGGACTAGCGGGGGGCCTACCCCTTAACAATGAGCAGTTCTTC; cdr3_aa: CACGLAGGLPLNNEQFF
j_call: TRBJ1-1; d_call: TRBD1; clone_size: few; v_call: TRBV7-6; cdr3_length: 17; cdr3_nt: TGTGCCAGCAGCTTCCAATGGACAGGAGAAATGAACACTGAAGCTTTCTTT; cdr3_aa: CASSFQWTGEMNTEAFF
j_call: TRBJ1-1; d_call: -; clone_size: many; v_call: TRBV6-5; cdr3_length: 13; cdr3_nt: TGTGCCAGCAGTTACTCGAAGAACACTGAAGCTTTCTTT; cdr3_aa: CASSYSKNTEAFF
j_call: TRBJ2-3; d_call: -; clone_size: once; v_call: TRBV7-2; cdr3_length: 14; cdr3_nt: TGTGCCAGCAGCTTAGACCGACAGCCCTCTACGGGTTATTTT; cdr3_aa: CASSLDRQPSTGYF
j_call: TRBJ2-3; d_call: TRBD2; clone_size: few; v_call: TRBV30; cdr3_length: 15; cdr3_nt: TGTGCCTGGGGTAGACTAGCGGGGGACACAGATACGCAGTATTTT; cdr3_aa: CAWGRLAGDTDTQYF
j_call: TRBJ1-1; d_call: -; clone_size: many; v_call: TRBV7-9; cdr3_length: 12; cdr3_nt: TGTGCCAGCAGCCCACGGGTCAGTGAAGCTTTCTTT; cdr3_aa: CASSPRVSEAFF
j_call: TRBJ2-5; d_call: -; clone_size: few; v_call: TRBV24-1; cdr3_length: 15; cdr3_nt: TGTGCCACCAGTGATATGGGACCGCTCCAAGAGACCCAGTACTTC; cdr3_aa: CATSDMGPLQETQYF
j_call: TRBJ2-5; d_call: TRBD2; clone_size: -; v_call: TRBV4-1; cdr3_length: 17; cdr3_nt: TGCGCCAGCAGCCAGGGACTAGCGGGGGGGCTCGGGGAGACCCAGTACTTC; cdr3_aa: CASSQGLAGGLGETQYF
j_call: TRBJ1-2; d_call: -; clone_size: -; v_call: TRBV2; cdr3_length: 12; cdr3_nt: TGTGCCAGCGCAAACAGGTATAATGGCTACACCTTC; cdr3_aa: CASANRYNGYTF
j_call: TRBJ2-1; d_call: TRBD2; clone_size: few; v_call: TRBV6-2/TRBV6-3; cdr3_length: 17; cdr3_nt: TGTGCCAGCAGTTACCGCCCCTCTAGCGGGGCCTACAATGAGCAGTTCTTC; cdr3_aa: CASSYRPSSGAYNEQFF
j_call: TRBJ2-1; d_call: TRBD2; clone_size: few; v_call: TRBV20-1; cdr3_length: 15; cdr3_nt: TGCAGTGCTAGAGATCGGGAGGGATTCTACAATGAGCAGTTCTTC; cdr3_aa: CSARDREGFYNEQFF
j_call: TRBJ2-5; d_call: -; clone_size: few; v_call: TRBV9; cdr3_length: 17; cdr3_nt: TGTGCCAGCAGCGTAGAACCTTTGGGGGGGCTCAGGGAGACCCAGTACTTC; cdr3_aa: CASSVEPLGGLRETQYF
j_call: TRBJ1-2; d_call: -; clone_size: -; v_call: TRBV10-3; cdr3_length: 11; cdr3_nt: TGTGCCGTGGGGACGGCCTATGGCTACACCTTC; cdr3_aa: CAVGTAYGYTF
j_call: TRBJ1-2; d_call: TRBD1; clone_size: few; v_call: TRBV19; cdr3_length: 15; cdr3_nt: TGTGCCAGTAGTCCTCAAGGGGGCGGTCGCTATGGCTACACCTTC; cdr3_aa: CASSPQGGGRYGYTF
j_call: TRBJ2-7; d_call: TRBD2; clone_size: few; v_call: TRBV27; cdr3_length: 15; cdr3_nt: TGTGCCAGCAGTTTTCGGACTAGCGGGGCCGGGAAGCAGTACTTC; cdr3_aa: CASSFRTSGAGKQYF